The 18 T cell receptor beta chains presented below share a single source sample, sequenced in a study of T-cell memory formation after mild COVID-19. TCRdb re-called the 5' RACE reads through MiXCR, storing one row per CDR3 protein. The sample has roughly 560,000 distinct CDR3 sequences; roughly 20% are singletons. Sequenced material: PBMCs or a T cell subset sorted from them (not recorded which). These TCRs come from an adult woman who had mild COVID-19 (a few samples of this study predate the infection). Cell type and time point are not known.

J is TRBJ1-2 and V is TRBV7-6; no reliable D call. Trimming took off 5 bases at V and 0 bases at J, with 10 bases between the two ends. This CDR3 is built from 14 residues. The germline V gene encodes CDR1 SGHVS and CDR2 FNYEAQ. The CDR3 protein is CASSPRGPNYGYTF. The CDR3 DNA follows: TGTGCCAGCAGCCCTCGTGGGCCTAACTATGGCTACACCTTC.

This clonotype was found a few times. The V gene is TRBV2, the J gene TRBJ2-5; 7 bases line up with TRBD1. Trimming removed 6 bases from V and 3 bases from J; junction bases left unmatched: 4. Germline-derived CDR1 and CDR2 are SNHLY and FYNNEI. The CDR3 is made up of 13 amino acids. CDR3 amino acids: CASRPDREETQYF. The CDR3 nucleotides read TGTGCCAGCAGACCAGACAGGGAAGAGACCCAGTACTTC.

This clonotype was counted between two and nine times. The V and J genes are TRBV12-3 or TRBV12-4 and TRBJ2-5; possible D gene TRBD2, 5 bases. The germline V and J ends were trimmed by 6 bases and 3 bases, with 11 bases remaining between them. CDR3 length equals 13 residues. For the CDR3, the DNA is TGTGCCAGCAGCGCCGGACTCAAAGAGACCCAGTACTTC. It codes for CASSAGLKETQYF.

In this sample, this clonotype turned up many times. J is TRBJ2-6 and V is TRBV6-2 or TRBV6-3, with TRBD1 matching 9 bases. Germline values: CDR1 MNHEY, CDR2 SVGEGT. The ends lost 6 bases at V and 1 base at J; junction bases unmatched: 4. The CDR3 extends over 16 amino acids. CDR3 DNA sequence: TGTGCCAGCAGAACAGGGGGCGCATCTGGGGCCAACGTCCTGACTTTC. It yields the protein CASRTGGASGANVLTF.

This clonotype was recorded once. CDR3: CASGWTSGSVNEQFF. DNA of the CDR3: TGTGCCAGCGGCTGGACTAGCGGGAGTGTCAATGAGCAGTTCTTC. The chain has TRBV6-5 and TRBJ2-1, with 13 bases identical to TRBD2. This CDR3 comprises 15 residues. V trimming: 8 bases; J trimming: 6 bases; junction bases outside the gene matches: 7. The germline V gene encodes CDR1 MNHEY and CDR2 SVGAGI.

This clonotype turned up a few times. The V gene is TRBV4-1, the J gene TRBJ2-7, with 7 bases that match TRBD2. The germline V gene has CDR1 MGHRA and CDR2 YSYEKL. CDR3 length: 15 residues. The ends lost 1 base at V and 3 bases at J; junction bases unmatched: 6. CDR3: CASSQVIGTNYEQYF. The DNA of the CDR3 is TGCGCCAGCAGCCAAGTCATCGGGACTAACTACGAGCAGTACTTC.

This clonotype has only a few counts. CDR3: CASSYSISGETQYF. The CDR3 nucleotides are TGTGCCAGCAGTTACTCGATATCCGGGGAGACCCAGTACTTC. The chain combines TRBV6-5 with TRBJ2-5, with unresolved D. Germline V gene sequence: CDR1 MNHEY, CDR2 SVGAGI. The CDR3 loop spans 14 amino acids. V lost 0 bases, J lost 5 bases, and 10 bases lay in between.

The chain joins TRBV10-3 to TRBJ2-2; the D is unclear. Trimming cost V 10 bases and J 1 base, with 7 bases left between them. Germline V gene data show CDR1 as ENHRY and CDR2 as SYGVKD. The CDR3 length is 12 residues. CDR3 bases: TGTGCCACCTTAGGGAACACCGGGGAGCTGTTTTTT. Amino acids: CATLGNTGELFF.

The chain is built from TRBV24-1 and TRBJ2-2; D perhaps matches TRBD2 (5 bases). Germline CDR1 and CDR2: KGHDR and SFDVKD. The CDR3 extends over 15 amino acids. Trimming took 9 bases from V and 7 from J, leaving 20 bases between them. The CDR3 nucleotides are TGTGCCACCGCTCGCGACGGGGTCTACGGCGGGGAGCTGTTTTTT. Translation: CATARDGVYGGELFF.

The chain uses TRBV5-1 and TRBJ2-7; a possible D gene is TRBD2 (6 bases). The CDR3 has 14 amino acids. Germline assignment: CDR1 SGHRS and CDR2 YFSETQ. V was pared by 3 bases and J by 7 bases, with 17 bases between. The DNA of the CDR3 is TGCGCCAGCAGCTCCTCGGCGGGGAATTGGGAGCAGTACTTC. This gives the protein CASSSSAGNWEQYF.

The J gene is TRBJ2-4, the V gene TRBV18; D not resolved. This CDR3 region has 14 residues. From germline, CDR1 is KGHSH and CDR2 LQKENI. Trimming took off 3 bases at V and 5 bases at J, with 11 bases between the two ends. The CDR3 nucleotides are TGTGCCAGCTCACCCCTGGGTGAACAAAACATTCAGTACTTC. This codes for CASSPLGEQNIQYF.

This clonotype was observed a few times. V usage is TRBV5-1 and J usage is TRBJ1-1; D unresolved. CDR1 and CDR2 from the germline V gene are SGHRS and YFSETQ. Trimming left V 4 bases short and J 3 bases short, with 19 bases between. This CDR3 region has 16 residues. The CDR3 reads CASSPIATGEDTEAFF. The CDR3 DNA reads TGCGCCAGCAGCCCAATAGCAACCGGGGAGGACACTGAAGCTTTCTTT. Based on the CDR3 plus reference TRBV5-1 and TRBJ1-1, the full variable domain is KAGVTQTPRYLIKTRGQQVTLSCSPISGHRSVSWYQQTPGQGLQFLFEYFSETQRNKGNFPGRFSGRQFSNSRSEMNVSTLELGDSALYLCASSPIATGEDTEAFFGQGTRLTVV.

V gene TRBV5-1 combines with J gene TRBJ2-3; D is possibly TRBD1 (5 bases). The CDR3 spans 15 residues. V shed 4 bases and J shed 1 base, with 13 bases lying between them. Germline V gene data show CDR1 as SGHRS and CDR2 as YFSETQ. The CDR3 DNA reads as TGCGCCAGCAGCGGGTTCAGGGTAGGCACAGATACGCAGTATTTT. Translation gives CASSGFRVGTDTQYF. Drawing the rest from reference TRBV5-1 and TRBJ2-3, the complete variable domain is KAGVTQTPRYLIKTRGQQVTLSCSPISGHRSVSWYQQTPGQGLQFLFEYFSETQRNKGNFPGRFSGRQFSNSRSEMNVSTLELGDSALYLCASSGFRVGTDTQYFGPGTRLTVL.

The chain carries TRBV5-1 and TRBJ1-2; 8 bases line up with TRBD1. Germline loops: CDR1 SGHRS, CDR2 YFSETQ. The CDR3 contains 15 residues. V lost 0 bases to trimming and J lost 4 bases; unmatched junction nucleotides: 5. CDR3 in amino acids: CASSLGAGGSYGYTF. The DNA for the CDR3 is TGCGCCAGCAGCTTGGGAGCAGGGGGCAGCTATGGCTACACCTTC.

The chain is built from TRBV20-1 and TRBJ2-7; D is ambiguous. This CDR3 region has 13 residues. Looked up from germline, CDR1 is DFQATT and CDR2 is SNEGSKA (reference sequence). V was shortened by 3 bases and J by 1 base, with 10 bases between the two germline ends. Here the CDR3 reads CSASPGISYEQYF. Written as DNA, the CDR3 is TGCAGTGCTAGTCCCGGAATATCCTACGAGCAGTACTTC.

The chain employs TRBV20-1 and TRBJ2-3, with D hard to call. The CDR3 has 12 amino acids. The V gene lost 1 base and the J gene lost 4 bases, with 6 bases spanning the gap. Per germline, CDR1 DFQATT and CDR2 SNEGSKA (reference sequence). The DNA for the CDR3 is TGCAGTGCTAGAGCCGGACCAGATACGCAGTATTTT. It translates to CSARAGPDTQYF.

This clonotype showed up just a few times. The chain combines TRBV24-1 with TRBJ2-1; TRBD2 agrees at 15 bases. This CDR3 is built from 18 residues. The ends lost 3 bases at V and 2 bases at J; junction bases unmatched: 4. CDR1 is KGHDR, CDR2 SFDVKD, per germline. The CDR3 here is CATSDHRTSGRAYNEQFF. CDR3 bases: TGTGCCACCAGTGATCACAGGACTAGCGGGAGGGCCTACAATGAGCAGTTCTTC.

This clonotype has more than one count but fewer than ten. The rearrangement uses TRBV29-1 and TRBJ1-2; perhaps TRBD1 as D (5 bases). Germline lookup yields CDR1 SQVTM and CDR2 ANQGSEA. This CDR3 comprises 17 residues. V lost 0 bases and J lost 0, with 17 bases in between. The CDR3 bases are TGCAGCGTTGAAGATTGGGGCAGGGATATGACTAACTATGGCTACACCTTC. Translating it yields CSVEDWGRDMTNYGYTF.